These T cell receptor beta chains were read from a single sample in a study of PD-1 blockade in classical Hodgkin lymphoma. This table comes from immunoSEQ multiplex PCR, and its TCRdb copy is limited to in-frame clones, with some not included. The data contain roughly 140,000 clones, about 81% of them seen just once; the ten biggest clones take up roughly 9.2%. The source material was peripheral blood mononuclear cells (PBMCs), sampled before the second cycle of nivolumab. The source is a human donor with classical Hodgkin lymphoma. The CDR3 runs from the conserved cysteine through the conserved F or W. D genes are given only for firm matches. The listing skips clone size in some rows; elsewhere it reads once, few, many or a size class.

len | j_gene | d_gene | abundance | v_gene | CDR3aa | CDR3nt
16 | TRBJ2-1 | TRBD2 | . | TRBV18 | CASSPQGLALRNEQFF | TGTGCCAGCTCACCGCAGGGACTAGCCTTGAGAAATGAGCAGTTCTTC
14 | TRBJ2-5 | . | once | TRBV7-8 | CASSGVRREETQYF | TGTGCCAGCAGCGGGGTCCGGAGGGAAGAGACCCAGTACTTC
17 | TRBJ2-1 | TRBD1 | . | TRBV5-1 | CASSLSSGGVSYNEQFF | TGCGCCAGCAGCTTGAGTTCAGGGGGCGTCTCCTACAATGAGCAGTTCTTC
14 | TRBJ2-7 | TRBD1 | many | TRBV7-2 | CASSFNRGTGEQYF | TGTGCCAGCAGCTTTAACAGGGGAACGGGCGAGCAGTACTTC
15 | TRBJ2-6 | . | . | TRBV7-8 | CASSRTSAGANVLTF | TGTGCCAGCAGCCGGACTTCGGCTGGGGCCAACGTCCTGACTTTC
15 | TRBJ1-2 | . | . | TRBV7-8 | CASSLGAGTYYGYTF | TGTGCCAGCAGCTTAGGTGCCGGGACTTACTATGGCTACACCTTC
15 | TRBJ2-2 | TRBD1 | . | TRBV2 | CASRETGGDTGELFF | TGTGCCAGCAGGGAGACAGGGGGGGACACCGGGGAGCTGTTTTTT
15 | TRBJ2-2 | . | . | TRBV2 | CASSEYGVQSGELFF | TGTGCCAGCAGTGAATATGGGGTCCAATCCGGGGAGCTGTTTTTT
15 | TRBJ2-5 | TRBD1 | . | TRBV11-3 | CASSAGQGAQETQYF | TGTGCCAGCAGCGCCGGACAGGGGGCTCAAGAGACCCAGTACTTC
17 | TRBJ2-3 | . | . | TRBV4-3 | CASSQDLSRDSTDTQYF | TGCGCCAGCAGCCAAGACCTCTCCCGGGACAGCACAGATACGCAGTATTTT
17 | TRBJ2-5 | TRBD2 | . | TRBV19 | CASSIRLAGPVQETQYF | TGTGCCAGTAGTATTAGACTAGCGGGACCCGTGCAAGAGACCCAGTACTTC
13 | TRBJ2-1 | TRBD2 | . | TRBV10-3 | CAINSGRANEQFF | TGTGCCATCAATAGCGGGAGGGCCAATGAGCAGTTCTTC
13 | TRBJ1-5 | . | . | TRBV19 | CASSIGVSQPQHF | TGTGCCAGTAGTATAGGGGTAAGCCAGCCCCAGCATTTT
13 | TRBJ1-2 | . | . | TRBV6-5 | CASSMDNNYGYTF | TGTGCCAGCAGTATGGACAATAACTATGGCTACACCTTC
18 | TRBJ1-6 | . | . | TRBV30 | CAWTSTPGRAGYNSPLHF | TGTGCCTGGACCTCAACCCCGGGCCGGGCGGGGTATAATTCACCCCTCCACTTT